The rows below give T cell receptor beta chains drawn from one sample of a study of cytomegalovirus exposure and HLA in healthy donors. Only in-frame clones appear in the TCRdb table, and some are missing; sequencing was by immunoSEQ multiplex PCR. Of about 240,000 clones listed, approximately 84% were seen once; the top ten hold 1% to 1.5%. Specimen: PBMCs. The receptors here all came from a woman younger than 45 in good health and CMV-seropositive. CDR3s include the opening cysteine and the closing phenylalanine or tryptophan. Clone sizes are given selectively: once, few, many, or a class where the clone is expanded.

clone_size j_call v_call cdr3_aa
NA TRBJ1-5 TRBV7-9 CASSLTGWDQPQHF
NA TRBJ2-5 TRBV29-1 CSVGRAGEAQYF
NA TRBJ2-2 TRBV27 CASSLFGTSGRANTGELFF
few TRBJ1-1 TRBV27 CASSSPTTDTEAFF
NA TRBJ1-1 TRBV6-1 CASSERQANTEAFF
NA TRBJ2-7 TRBV5-4 CASSPFDRVYEQYF
few TRBJ1-1 TRBV7-2 CASSSSFGIEAFF
NA TRBJ2-2 TRBV6-4 CASSDSPGGMNTGELFF
NA TRBJ1-1 TRBV2 CASSTSGTGEAFF
NA TRBJ2-1 TRBV27 CASSFLAGYGNEQFF
NA TRBJ1-2 TRBV7-2 CASSSPRGDGYTF
many TRBJ2-7 TRBV28 CASNTGYEQYF
NA TRBJ1-2 TRBV4-2 CASSQDSFQGDGYTF
NA TRBJ2-1 TRBV28 CASSKRTSGFYNEQFF
NA TRBJ2-1 TRBV6-5 CASSYQTSAHNEQFF
NA TRBJ1-5 TRBV10-3 CAISESTTGGLPQHF
NA TRBJ2-7 TRBV29-1 CSVEEDRGREQYF
NA TRBJ1-2 TRBV6-1 CASSEHSGGAGYGYTF
NA TRBJ2-5 TRBV28 CASMGLQETQYF
NA TRBJ1-2 TRBV5-6 CASSLGGQVYGYTF
NA TRBJ2-7 TRBV2 CASSIFPAPGYEQYF
NA TRBJ1-2 TRBV19 CASGTQVGYGYTF
once TRBJ2-4 TRBV27 CASSLGLAGQNIQYF
NA TRBJ2-2 TRBV27 CASRTGTAGTGELFF
NA TRBJ2-7 TRBV5-1 CASSPTGAKQYF
few TRBJ2-2 TRBV7-3 CASRPTSNTGELFF
NA TRBJ2-2 TRBV6-5 CASSQRAGELFF
NA TRBJ2-2 TRBV6-5 CASSRQGDTGELFF
NA TRBJ1-3 TRBV30 CAWRGLFSPGHTPGHSGNTIYF
NA TRBJ1-2 TRBV6-1 CASSESPGSGYTF
NA TRBJ2-7 TRBV15 CATSRGLAAYEQYF